This T cell receptor (beta chain) was captured by sequencing in a study of shared clonotypes between healthy human individuals (dated by TCRdb to between 2020 and 2021). For the wider study: The cohort included a few men and a couple of women between 18 and 49 years of age. For each donor, CD4 naive and CD4 memory were each run on three plates, CD8 naive on two plates, and CD8 memory on one plate. The study deeply sequenced blood TCR repertoires of five healthy adults to estimate repertoire size and the extent of clonotype sharing between individuals. To increase sequencing depth and limit assay-specific biases, different laboratories used diverse techniques to prepare libraries and sequence TCR repertoires. Per donor, leukapheresis produced somewhere between about 0.94 and 9 billion PBMCs.

The donors were healthy, HIV-negative adults who had no recently reported acute infections or vaccinations. Every donor was a Caucasian adult residing in Nashville, Tennessee, USA. The CD8 memory samples were a combination of magnetically selected CD45RO+ cells and CCR7-negative CD45RA+ effector memory (TemRA) cells. After blood collection by leukapheresis, PBMCs were isolated using Ficoll-Histopaque density gradient centrifugation and then cryopreserved in the vapor phase of liquid nitrogen. Analytical flow cytometry was used to check the purity and quantity of each magnetically sorted T cell population. Each sorted fraction had its genomic DNA isolated and then quantified by UV absorbance on a Nanodrop 2000c. What the authors observed across the whole study: Because the study included only a small number of donors, the genetic and exposure-history diversity represented was limited. Based on pairwise subsampling, the degree of clonotype sharing among donors was expected to be affected by sequencing depth. Clonotypes shared by all four sorted-subset donors showed higher generation probabilities than non-shared clonotypes. When a few donors were compared, the shared fraction of clonotypes was 5% to 6.5% for naive CD4, over 3% for naive CD8, more than 2% for memory CD4, and 0.35% to 0.4% for memory CD8. Sampling was restricted to blood, and TCR repertoires in tissues likely differ from the TCR repertoires found in blood. Naive subsets generally had larger estimated clonotype richness than memory subsets. Rarefaction of sorted-subset datasets indicated incomplete sequencing despite the large sequencing depth.

Using the deep immunoSEQ assay, TCR CDR3 regions were amplified from genomic DNA by multiplex PCR. Genomic DNA extracted from each cell subset was distributed evenly over all wells of several immunoSEQ 96-well plates, and each plate served as one replicate. For sorted subsets, each replicate PCR was loaded with 200 to 250 ng genomic DNA, equivalent to about 33,000 T cell genomes. Purified libraries were measured with a Qubit 3.0 fluorometer, size-checked on a Bioanalyzer 2100, and measured again with the KAPA Library Quantification kit. A separate single-read 150-cycle Illumina NextSeq 550 flow cell was used to sequence each immunoSEQ 96-well plate. In the original analysis: The immunoSEQ output contained only junctional sequences without quality scores, so filtering could not match that applied to full-length reads. Sequences were annotated with PyIR, a Python wrapper for IgBLAST v1.9, and V/J genes and CDR3 were assigned using IMGT germline references. Reads with weak V/J assignments (E-value above 1e-6), missing CDR3, stop codons, out-of-frame junctions, or ambiguous translated residues were removed. A V3J clonotype was defined by an identical inferred V gene, J gene, and CDR3 amino acid sequence. Percentage overlap between repertoires was computed as shared unique clonotypes divided by the size of the smaller repertoire. Richness of each repertoire was evaluated using RTK rarefaction, the Chao1 estimator, and Recon v2.1 estimates of unobserved clonotypes. Generation probabilities were computed with OLGA for all TCRbeta clonotypes obtained by the gDNA method from several donors. In TCRdb, the immuneACCESS table is reduced to in-frame sequences with V and J assigned. These tables do not hold every clone; where another copy was compared, an unresolved V gene accounts for under half, and the others remain unexplained. V, J and clone size reflect that table, while D and trimming were determined from the DNA. The table for this sample lists about 690,000 clones; 90% of them were counted only once. The ten largest make up 34% of the sample.

With regard to this clone: Its specific antigen is unknown. No much larger clonotype is one base removed from it; base qualities were not supplied.

The germline V gene gives CDR1 as SQVTM and CDR2 as ANQGSEA. Taken from cysteine to phenylalanine, the CDR3 has 14 residues. The DNA shown is the 42-base CDR3, in frame from base 1. V and J are trimmed by 4 bases and 2 bases, and the gene matches miss 6 bases of the junction. Sequencing input: memory CD8+ T cells from PBMCs. The cell subset or site label, as the study defines it: CD45RO+ cells pooled with CCR7-negative TemRA cells. The TCR sequence derives from a man younger than 35 in good health. Some clones in this sample may be carry-over from other donors' samples. The sequence joins TRBV29-1 to TRBJ2-7; the central 9 bases match TRBD2. This receptor has the CDR3 CSVVLAGRPYEQYF. At the DNA level, the sequence is TGCAGCGTTGTACTAGCGGGTCGTCCCTACGAGCAGTACTTC.